This T cell receptor (beta chain) was recovered during a study of CD8+ T cells in alopecia areata. Study-level results: Numerous expanded lesional clones remained in scalp and blood during tofacitinib. Between patients, shared TCR sequences were less clear than in mice. This was possibly due in part to HLA diversity in the patient population. Normal-skin resident alphabeta T cells also appear among scalp sample sequences. In lesional scalp, particularly from alopecia totalis/universalis, clonality was higher than in normal scalp.

Germline V CDR1 and CDR2: SEHNR, FQNEAQ (reference sequence). The length of the CDR3 is 14 residues. The ends were cut back, 2 bases at V and 5 bases at J, with 9 bases in the middle. The treatment was: oral pan-JAK inhibitor, 5-10 mg twice daily. Comments on this clone: Antigen: not known.

After isolation, RNA underwent reverse transcription to generate cDNA as the sequencing template. Sequencing used immunoSEQ multiplex PCR; TCRdb keeps in-frame clones, though not all of them. The top ten hold approximately 16% of the sample, which has some 170,000 clones, approximately 52% seen once. The chain combines TRBV7-9 with TRBJ1-4, with D hard to call. The sample here was CD4+ T cells sorted from blood, taken around week 55, from a patient treated with tofacitinib. This receptor was identified in a human donor with alopecia areata. CDR3: CASSLWAVNEKLFF. The CDR3 region has the DNA TGTGCCAGCAGCTTATGGGCAGTAAATGAAAAACTGTTTTTT.